The 15 T cell receptor beta chains listed next were all sequenced from one sample in a study of CD8 T cells in Susac syndrome. RNA amounts of roughly 0.5 to 1 ug underwent reverse transcription with random hexamers. TCRdb redid the calling of the immunoSEQ multiplex PCR reads with MiXCR, one entry per CDR3 protein. The table records approximately 260,000 distinct CDR3 sequences, about 96% of them present only once. The sequencing input was CD4+ T cells from PBMCs. Receptors were obtained from a human donor with Susac syndrome.

The V call is TRBV6-5, the J call TRBJ1-2, with D unresolved. The length of the CDR3 is 13 residues. V was pared by 6 bases and J by 4 bases, with 12 bases between. Per the germline V gene, CDR1 is MNHEY and CDR2 is SVGAGI. The CDR3 sequence: CASSRTTGYGYTF. The CDR3 nucleotides are TGTGCCAGCAGCAGGACGACGGGCTATGGCTACACCTTC.

The CDR3 DNA sequence: TGTGCCAGCAGCGTAGGTGGGGGGGGCACTGAAGCTTTCTTT. Translated, it gives CASSVGGGGTEAFF. The V call is TRBV9, the J call TRBJ1-1; D possibly corresponds to TRBD1 (5 bases). Trimming cost V 0 bases and J 4 bases, with 10 bases left between them. The CDR3 runs to 14 residues. Germline V gene lookup returns CDR1 SGDLS and CDR2 YYNGEE.

In this sample, this clonotype turned up once. The chain combines TRBV3-1 with TRBJ2-1, with D unresolved. There are 11 residues in the CDR3. Germline-derived CDR1 and CDR2 are LGHDT and YNNKEL (reference sequence). V dropped 3 bases and J dropped 7 bases, with 4 bases sitting between them. The CDR3 is CASSHLNEQFF. CDR3 sequence (DNA): TGTGCCAGCAGCCACTTGAATGAGCAGTTCTTC.

This clonotype was found once. In DNA form, the CDR3 reads TGCAGTGCTAGAGATCGATCTAGCGGGTTTGTAAGGAATGAGCAGTTCTTC. Translation gives CSARDRSSGFVRNEQFF. The chain combines TRBV20-1 with TRBJ2-1, with TRBD2 identical over 8 bases. V lost 0 bases to trimming and J lost 7 bases; unmatched junction nucleotides: 14. The CDR3 extends over 17 amino acids. Per the germline V gene, CDR1 is DFQATT and CDR2 is SNEGSKA (reference sequence).

The V call is TRBV20-1, the J call TRBJ1-3; a weak D match, TRBD1 (5 bases). This CDR3 comprises 12 residues. V was clipped by 6 bases and J by 8 bases, with 14 bases between them. Germline V gives CDR1 DFQATT, CDR2 SNEGSKA (reference sequence). In DNA, the CDR3 is TGCAGTGCAAGGGTGAGGGGAGACACCATATATTTT. Translating it yields CSARVRGDTIYF.

The chain combines TRBV10-3 with TRBJ1-2; a weak D match, TRBD1 (5 bases). The V and J ends lost 1 base and 8 bases respectively, with 14 bases between them. This CDR3 contains 14 residues. Germline V gene lookup returns CDR1 ENHRY and CDR2 SYGVKD. The CDR3 DNA sequence: TGTGCCATCAGTGAGTTGGAGCAGGGTGTCGGCTACACCTTC. This gives the protein CAISELEQGVGYTF.

This chain links TRBV2 with TRBJ2-2; D may be TRBD1 or TRBD2 (6 bases each). From germline, CDR1 is SNHLY and CDR2 FYNNEI. The CDR3 has 15 residues. Trimming shortened V by 8 bases and J by 4 bases, and 17 bases separated the two germline ends. DNA for the CDR3: TGTGCCAGCGACAAGGGGGGAGGATTCACCGGGGAGCTGTTTTTT. It codes for CASDKGGGFTGELFF.

The rearrangement joins TRBV7-8 to TRBJ2-2; D is unresolved. The V gene's germline CDR1 is SGHVS and CDR2 FQNEAQ. This CDR3 is 14 amino acids long. Trimming stripped 5 bases from V and 1 base from J, with 8 bases between. CDR3 loop: CASSPVRNTGELFF. CDR3 nucleotide sequence: TGTGCCAGCAGCCCCGTGAGGAACACCGGGGAGCTGTTTTTT.

The chain recombines TRBV11-2 with TRBJ2-5; TRBD1 matches at 9 bases. Germline assignment: CDR1 SGHAT and CDR2 FQNNGV. The CDR3 is 16 amino acids. The V segment lost 7 bases and the J segment 1 base; nucleotides outside the gene matches: 10. This CDR3 is CASTAHGTGIQETQYF. CDR3 sequence (DNA): TGTGCCAGCACCGCACACGGGACAGGGATCCAAGAGACCCAGTACTTC.

The CDR3 reads CSATRQSNTEAFF. CDR3 bases: TGCAGTGCTACCAGACAGTCGAACACTGAAGCTTTCTTT. The chain couples TRBV20-1 to TRBJ1-1, with a weak D call TRBD1 (5 bases). The germline V gene has CDR1 DFQATT and CDR2 SNEGSKA (reference sequence). Trimming stripped 4 bases from V and 1 base from J, with 10 bases between. This CDR3 is built from 13 residues.

The chain recombines TRBV24-1 with TRBJ1-2, with D perhaps TRBD1 (6 bases). CDR1 KGHDR and CDR2 SFDVKD come from the germline V gene. The V end lost 7 bases, the J end lost 8 bases, and 19 bases lay between the germline ends. CDR3 size: 14 residues. In DNA, the CDR3 is TGTGCCACCAGCGAGGCGGTGGGGGCTGAGGGCTACACCTTC. This translates into CATSEAVGAEGYTF.

This sequence joins TRBV29-1 and TRBJ2-1, with D unresolved. CDR1 SQVTM and CDR2 ANQGSEA come from the germline V gene. Trimming took off 4 bases at V and 5 bases at J, with 15 bases between the two ends. This CDR3 contains 14 residues. CDR3: CSVVPVQINNEQFF. The CDR3 nucleotides are TGCAGCGTTGTTCCCGTACAGATTAACAATGAGCAGTTCTTC.

This sequence joins TRBV11-1 and TRBJ2-7, with 7 bases identical to TRBD1. Germline V gives CDR1 SGHAT, CDR2 FQDESV (reference sequence). V trimming: 3 bases; J trimming: 3 bases; junction bases outside the gene matches: 14. The CDR3 has 17 residues. The CDR3 nucleotides are TGTGCCAGCAGCTTTACCGAAGGGGGCCTCTCTAACTACGAGCAGTACTTC. Translated, it gives CASSFTEGGLSNYEQYF.

V usage is TRBV30 and J usage is TRBJ2-7, with D possibly called TRBD1 or TRBD2 (6 bases each). Germline CDR1 GTSNPN, CDR2 SVGIG (reference sequence). The CDR3 has 13 amino acids. With 3 bases removed from V and 5 bases from J, the gap between germline ends came to 14 bases. Here the CDR3 DNA reads TGTGCCTGGAGAAGGGGGGCCATGAACGAGCAGTACTTC. Its protein product is CAWRRGAMNEQYF.

The chain recombines TRBV20-1 with TRBJ2-7, with 9 bases matching TRBD2. V gave up 3 bases and J gave up 7 bases; unmatched junction bases: 16. Germline V gene sequence: CDR1 DFQATT, CDR2 SNEGSKA (reference sequence). The CDR3 has 16 residues. CDR3 region: CSASPARLAGGREQYF. The CDR3 DNA follows: TGCAGTGCTAGTCCGGCCCGTCTGGCGGGAGGGAGAGAGCAGTACTTC.